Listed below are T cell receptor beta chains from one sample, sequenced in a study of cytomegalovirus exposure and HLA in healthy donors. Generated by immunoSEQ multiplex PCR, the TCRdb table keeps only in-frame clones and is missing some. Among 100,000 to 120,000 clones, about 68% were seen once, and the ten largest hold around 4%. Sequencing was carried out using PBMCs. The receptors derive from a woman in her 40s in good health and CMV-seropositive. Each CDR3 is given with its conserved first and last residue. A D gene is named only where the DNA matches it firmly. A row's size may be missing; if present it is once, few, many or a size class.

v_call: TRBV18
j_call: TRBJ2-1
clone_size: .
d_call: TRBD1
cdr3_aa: CASSPGQGARNEQFF
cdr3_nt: TGTGCCAGCTCACCGGGACAGGGGGCGCGGAATGAGCAGTTCTTC

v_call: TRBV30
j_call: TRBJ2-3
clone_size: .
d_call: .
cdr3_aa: CAWSRAGFGDTQYF
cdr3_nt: TGTGCCTGGAGTAGGGCAGGGTTTGGAGATACGCAGTATTTT

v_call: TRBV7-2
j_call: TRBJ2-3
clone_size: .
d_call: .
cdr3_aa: CASSLNQDTQYF
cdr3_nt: TGTGCCAGCAGCTTGAATCAGGATACGCAGTATTTT

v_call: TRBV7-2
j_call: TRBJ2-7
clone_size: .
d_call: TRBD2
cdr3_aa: CASSLVGGGSDWQYF
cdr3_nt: TGTGCCAGCAGCTTAGTTGGGGGGGGGTCTGATTGGCAGTACTTC

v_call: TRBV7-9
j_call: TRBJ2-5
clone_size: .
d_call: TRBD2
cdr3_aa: CASSLGAGDEETQYF
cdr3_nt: TGTGCCAGCAGCTTAGGGGCGGGAGACGAAGAGACCCAGTACTTC

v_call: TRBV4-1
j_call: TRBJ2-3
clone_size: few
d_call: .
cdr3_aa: CASSSIRDTDTQYF
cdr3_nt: TGCGCCAGCAGCTCTATCCGGGACACAGATACGCAGTATTTT

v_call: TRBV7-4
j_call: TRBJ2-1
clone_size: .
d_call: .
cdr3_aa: CASSLDLLTGYHEQFF
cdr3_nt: TGTGCCAGCAGCTTAGATCTCTTAACAGGGTACCATGAGCAGTTCTTC

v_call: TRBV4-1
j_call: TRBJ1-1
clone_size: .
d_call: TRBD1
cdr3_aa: CASSQGQGVNTEAFF
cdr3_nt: TGCGCCAGCAGCCAAGGACAGGGGGTGAACACTGAAGCTTTCTTT

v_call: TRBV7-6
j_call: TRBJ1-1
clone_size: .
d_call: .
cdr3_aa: CASSLRTDNTEAFF
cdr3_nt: TGTGCCAGCAGCTTAAGGACAGACAACACTGAAGCTTTCTTT

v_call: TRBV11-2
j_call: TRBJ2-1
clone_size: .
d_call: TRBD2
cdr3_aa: CASSLERGGSYNEQFF
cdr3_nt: TGTGCCAGCAGCTTGGAGCGGGGGGGCTCCTACAATGAGCAGTTCTTC

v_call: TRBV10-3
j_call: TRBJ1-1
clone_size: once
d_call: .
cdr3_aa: CAISVKIGQNTEAFF
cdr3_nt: TGTGCCATCAGTGTCAAGATTGGACAGAACACTGAAGCTTTCTTT

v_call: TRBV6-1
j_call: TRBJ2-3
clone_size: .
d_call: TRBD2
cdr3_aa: CASSPAGTTTDTQYF
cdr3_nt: TGTGCCAGCAGCCCCGCCGGGACTACCACAGATACGCAGTATTTT

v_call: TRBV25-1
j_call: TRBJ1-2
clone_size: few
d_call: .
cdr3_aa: CASSWANDYGYTF
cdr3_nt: TGTGCCAGCAGTTGGGCCAACGACTATGGCTACACCTTC

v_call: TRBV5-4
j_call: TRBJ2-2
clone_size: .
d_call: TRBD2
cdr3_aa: CASSSGLAGVTGELFF
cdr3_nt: TGTGCCAGCAGCTCGGGACTAGCGGGAGTCACCGGGGAGCTGTTTTTT

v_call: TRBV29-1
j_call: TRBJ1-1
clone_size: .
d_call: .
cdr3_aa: CSVVPAGEAFF
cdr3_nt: TGCAGCGTCGTACCTGCAGGAGAAGCTTTCTTT

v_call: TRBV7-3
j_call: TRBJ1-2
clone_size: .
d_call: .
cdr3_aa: CASSVSANYGYTF
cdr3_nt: TGTGCCAGCAGCGTATCAGCTAACTATGGCTACACCTTC

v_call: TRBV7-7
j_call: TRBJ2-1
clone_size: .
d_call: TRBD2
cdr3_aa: CASSLFSGDYNEQFF
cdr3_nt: TGTGCTAGCAGCTTATTTAGCGGGGACTACAATGAGCAGTTCTTC

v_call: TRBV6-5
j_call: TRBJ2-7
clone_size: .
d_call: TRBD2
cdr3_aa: CASSPVGLAFYEQYF
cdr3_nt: TGTGCCAGCAGCCCCGTGGGACTAGCGTTCTACGAGCAGTACTTC

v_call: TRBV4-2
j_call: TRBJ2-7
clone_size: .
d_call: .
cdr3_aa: CASSHPALAYEQYF
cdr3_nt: TGTGCCAGCAGCCACCCGGCACTAGCCTACGAGCAGTACTTC

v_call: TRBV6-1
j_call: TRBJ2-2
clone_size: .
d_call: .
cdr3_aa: CASRGANTGELFF
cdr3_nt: TGTGCCAGCAGGGGCGCGAACACCGGGGAGCTGTTTTTT

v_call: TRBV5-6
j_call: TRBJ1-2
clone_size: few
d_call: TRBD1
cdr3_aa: CASSLSGQGIYGYTF
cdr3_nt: TGTGCCAGCAGCTTGTCCGGACAGGGGATATATGGCTACACCTTC

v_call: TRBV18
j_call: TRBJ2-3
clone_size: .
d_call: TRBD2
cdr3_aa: CASSPRLAGGPSSDTQYF
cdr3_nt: TGTGCCAGCTCACCAAGACTAGCGGGGGGGCCGTCTTCCGATACGCAGTATTTT

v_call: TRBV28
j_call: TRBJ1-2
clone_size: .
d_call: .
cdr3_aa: CASRPTGSRSNGYTF
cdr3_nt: TGTGCCAGCAGGCCTACAGGGTCGAGGTCGAATGGCTACACCTTC

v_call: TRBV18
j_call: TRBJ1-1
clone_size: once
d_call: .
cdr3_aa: CASSLTGTNMNTEAFF
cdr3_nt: TGTGCCAGCTCACTAACCGGGACAAACATGAACACTGAAGCTTTCTTT

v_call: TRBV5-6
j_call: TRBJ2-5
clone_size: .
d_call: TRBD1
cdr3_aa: CASSPFQGAETQYF
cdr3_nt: TGTGCCAGCAGCCCATTTCAGGGGGCGGAGACCCAGTACTTC

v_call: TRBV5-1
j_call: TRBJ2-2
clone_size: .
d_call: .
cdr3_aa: CASSLQATAAAGELFF
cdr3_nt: TGTGCCAGCAGCTTGCAGGCGACGGCAGCGGCCGGGGAGCTGTTTTTT

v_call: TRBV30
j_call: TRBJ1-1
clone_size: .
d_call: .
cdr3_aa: CAWSPIHQGLNTEAFF
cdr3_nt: TGTGCCTGGAGTCCAATCCATCAGGGCTTGAACACTGAAGCTTTCTTT

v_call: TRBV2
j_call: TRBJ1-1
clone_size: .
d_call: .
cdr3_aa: CASRGRRTNTEAFF
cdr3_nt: TGTGCCAGCCGGGGTCGGCGGACGAACACTGAAGCTTTCTTT

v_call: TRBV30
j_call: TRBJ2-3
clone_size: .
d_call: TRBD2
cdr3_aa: CAWKVGGKTTDTQYF
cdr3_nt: TGTGCCTGGAAGGTGGGGGGGAAAACGACAGATACGCAGTATTTT

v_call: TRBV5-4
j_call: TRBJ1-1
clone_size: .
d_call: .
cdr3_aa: CASSSVRGAANTEAFF
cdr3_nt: TGTGCCAGCAGCTCAGTCCGGGGGGCCGCGAACACTGAAGCTTTCTTT

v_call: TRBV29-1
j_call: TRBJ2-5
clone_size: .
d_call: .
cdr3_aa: CSVEDEVLEVETQYF
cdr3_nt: TGCAGCGTTGAAGATGAGGTCCTTGAGGTAGAGACCCAGTACTTC

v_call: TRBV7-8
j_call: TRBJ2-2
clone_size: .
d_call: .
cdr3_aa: CASSSLSGELFF
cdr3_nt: TGTGCCAGCAGCTCGCTATCCGGGGAGCTGTTTTTT

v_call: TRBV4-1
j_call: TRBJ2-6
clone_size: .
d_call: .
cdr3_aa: CASSQESFSGANVLTF
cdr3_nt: TGCGCCAGCAGCCAAGAGAGCTTTTCCGGGGCCAACGTCCTGACTTTC

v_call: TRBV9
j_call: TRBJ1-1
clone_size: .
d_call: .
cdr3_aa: CASSADQGSNTEAFF
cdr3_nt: TGTGCCAGCAGCGCGGATCAGGGATCGAACACTGAAGCTTTCTTT

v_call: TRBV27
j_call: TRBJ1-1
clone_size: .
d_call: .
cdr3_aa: CASSLGVDTEAFF
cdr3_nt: TGTGCCAGCAGTTTAGGAGTCGACACTGAAGCTTTCTTT

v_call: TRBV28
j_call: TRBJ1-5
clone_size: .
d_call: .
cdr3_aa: CASSPFERGDQPQHF
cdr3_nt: TGTGCCAGCAGTCCGTTTGAAAGGGGCGATCAGCCCCAGCATTTT

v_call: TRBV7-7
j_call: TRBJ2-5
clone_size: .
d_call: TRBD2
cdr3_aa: CASSLGAGLQETQYF
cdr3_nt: TGTGCTAGCAGCTTAGGAGCGGGACTACAAGAGACCCAGTACTTC

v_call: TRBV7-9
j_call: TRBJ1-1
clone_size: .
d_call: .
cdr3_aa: CASSFIQATEAFF
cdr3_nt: TGTGCCAGCAGCTTTATTCAGGCAACTGAAGCTTTCTTT

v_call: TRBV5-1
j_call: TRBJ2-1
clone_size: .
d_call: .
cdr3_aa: CASRRLRENNEQFF
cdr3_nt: TGCGCCAGCAGGAGATTACGGGAAAACAATGAGCAGTTCTTC

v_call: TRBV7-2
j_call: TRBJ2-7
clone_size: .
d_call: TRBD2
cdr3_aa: CASSQRVGTSSPSYEQYF
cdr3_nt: TGTGCCAGCAGCCAGCGGGTCGGGACTAGTTCCCCTTCATACGAGCAGTACTTC

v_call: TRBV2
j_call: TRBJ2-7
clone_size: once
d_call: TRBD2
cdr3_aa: CASSELASGRDISYEQYF
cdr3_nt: TGTGCCAGCAGTGAACTGGCTAGCGGGAGGGACATCTCCTACGAGCAGTACTTC

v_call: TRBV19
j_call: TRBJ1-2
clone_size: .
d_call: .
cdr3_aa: CASSMDTSYNYGYTF
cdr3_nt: TGTGCCAGTAGTATGGACACTTCTTATAACTATGGCTACACCTTC

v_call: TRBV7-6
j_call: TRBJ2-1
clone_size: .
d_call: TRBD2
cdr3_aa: CASSLGLTSGGYNEQFF
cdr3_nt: TGTGCCAGCAGCTTAGGTCTCACGAGCGGGGGGTACAATGAGCAGTTCTTC

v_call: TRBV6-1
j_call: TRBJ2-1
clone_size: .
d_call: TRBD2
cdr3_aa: CASRSSGGYNEQFF
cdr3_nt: TGTGCCAGCAGATCTAGCGGGGGATACAATGAGCAGTTCTTC

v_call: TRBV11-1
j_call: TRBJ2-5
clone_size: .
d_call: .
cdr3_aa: CASSLAARGETQYF
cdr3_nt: TGTGCCAGCAGCTTAGCCGCAAGAGGAGAGACCCAGTACTTC

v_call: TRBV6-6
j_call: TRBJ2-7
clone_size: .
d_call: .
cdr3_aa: CASSYKGVDSYEQYF
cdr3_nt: TGTGCCAGCAGTTACAAGGGGGTGGACTCCTACGAGCAGTACTTC

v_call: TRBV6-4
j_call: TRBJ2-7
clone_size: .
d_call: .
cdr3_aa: CASPGGNEQYF
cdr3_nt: TGTGCCAGCCCGGGCGGGAACGAGCAGTACTTC

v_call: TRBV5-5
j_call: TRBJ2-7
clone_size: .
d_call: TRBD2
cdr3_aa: CASSPSGGAVEQYF
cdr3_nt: TGTGCCAGCAGCCCCTCGGGGGGAGCGGTCGAGCAGTACTTC

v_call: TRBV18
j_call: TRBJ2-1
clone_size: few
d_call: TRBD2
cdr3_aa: CASSPGLAGDYNEQFF
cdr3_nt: TGTGCCAGCTCACCGGGGCTAGCGGGGGATTACAATGAGCAGTTCTTC

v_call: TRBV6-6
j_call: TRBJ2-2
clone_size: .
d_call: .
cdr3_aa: CASSKQGVANTGELFF
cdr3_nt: TGTGCCAGCAGTAAACAAGGGGTAGCTAACACCGGGGAGCTGTTTTTT

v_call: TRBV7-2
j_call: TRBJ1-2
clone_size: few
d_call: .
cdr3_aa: CASSRYRVNYGYTF
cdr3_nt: TGTGCCAGCAGCCGTTACAGGGTTAACTATGGCTACACCTTC

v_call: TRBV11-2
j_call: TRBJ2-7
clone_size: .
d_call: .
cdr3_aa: CASSLGQAHEQYF
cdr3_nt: TGTGCCAGCAGCTTAGGGCAGGCCCACGAGCAGTACTTC

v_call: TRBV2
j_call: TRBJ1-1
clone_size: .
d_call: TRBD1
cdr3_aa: CASSPGQGNTEAFF
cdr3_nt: TGTGCCAGCAGCCCGGGACAGGGGAACACTGAAGCTTTCTTT

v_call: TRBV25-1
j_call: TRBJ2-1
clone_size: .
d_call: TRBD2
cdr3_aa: CASSDPQRGDNEQFF
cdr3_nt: TGTGCCAGCAGTGACCCCCAGCGGGGGGACAATGAGCAGTTCTTC

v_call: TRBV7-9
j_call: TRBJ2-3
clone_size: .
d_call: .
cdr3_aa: CASSPQAATQYF
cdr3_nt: TGTGCCAGCAGCCCCCAGGCAGCTACGCAGTATTTT